The 25 T cell receptor beta chains in this list originate from one sample, sequenced in a study of blood T cells in healthy people across ages. It was with a sample-barcoded 5' primer and a J-beta primer mix that a second PCR of about 6 to 11 cycles was run. One entry per CDR3 protein, called by TCRdb with MiXCR from the 5' RACE reads. This sample has 780,000 or so distinct CDR3 sequences, with around a quarter found just once. This sample also appeared in a second study, on T cells of mothers and their children.

The sample consisted of blood. All receptors come from a boy younger than 18 in good health.

This clonotype has more than one count but fewer than ten. CDR3 region: CASSLGQLGNEQFF. The CDR3 DNA reads TGCGCCAGCAGCTTGGGCCAGCTGGGGAATGAGCAGTTCTTC. The chain employs TRBV5-1 and TRBJ2-1; unclear D gene. CDR3 length equals 14 residues. V lost 0 bases to trimming and J lost 7 bases, with 11 bases between them. Germline loops: CDR1 SGHRS, CDR2 YFSETQ.

This clonotype turned up a few times. The V and J genes are TRBV5-1 and TRBJ1-4; 8 nucleotides line up with TRBD1. The J segment lost 8 bases and the V segment lost 4 bases, leaving 13 bases of the junction unmatched. The germline gives CDR1 SGHRS, CDR2 YFSETQ. The CDR3 is made up of 16 amino acids. CDR3 DNA: TGCGCCAGCAGCCTGCCCCTCGGGACAGGATACGAAAAACTGTTTTTT. This translates into CASSLPLGTGYEKLFF.

This chain joins TRBV5-8 and TRBJ2-1; D ambiguous. This CDR3 region has 16 residues. The germline V and J ends were trimmed by 5 bases and 0 bases, with 15 bases remaining between them. Germline V gene lookup returns CDR1 SGHTS and CDR2 YDEGEE. CDR3 loop: CASRPFSSGSYNEQFF. The CDR3 region has the DNA TGTGCCAGCAGGCCTTTTAGCTCAGGCTCCTACAATGAGCAGTTCTTC.

This clonotype was seen only a few times. J is TRBJ2-7 and V is TRBV28, with D maybe TRBD1 (6 bases). V lost 6 bases and J lost 0, with 24 bases in between. This CDR3 spans 18 amino acids. The germline gives CDR1 MDHEN, CDR2 SYDVKM. CDR3 bases: TGTGCCAGCAGCGCGGCCAGCGTCTCCGGGACAAACTCCTACGAGCAGTACTTC. The encoded protein is CASSAASVSGTNSYEQYF. Looking up the rest from reference TRBV28 and TRBJ2-7 gives the full variable domain: DVKVTQSSRYLVKRTGEKVFLECVQDMDHENMFWYRQDPGLGLRLIYFSYDVKMKEKGDIPEGYSVSREKKERFSLILESASTNQTSMYLCASSAASVSGTNSYEQYFGPGTRLTVT.

This clonotype was found a few times. The V gene is TRBV14, the J gene TRBJ2-5; a weak D match, TRBD1 (5 bases). Germline V CDR1 and CDR2: SGHDN, FVKESK. CDR3 length equals 14 residues. The V gene lost 6 bases and the J gene lost 1 base, with 12 bases spanning the gap. The CDR3 is CASSQTASQETQYF. In DNA, the CDR3 is TGTGCCAGCAGTCAGACAGCTTCCCAAGAGACCCAGTACTTC.

The V gene is TRBV12-3 or TRBV12-4, the J gene TRBJ2-5; D is ambiguous. V was pared by 3 bases and J by 4 bases, with 9 bases between. The CDR3 length is 13 residues. The CDR3 DNA is TGTGCCAGCAGTTTTGCATACGGAGAGACCCAGTACTTC. Translation gives CASSFAYGETQYF.

This chain uses TRBV7-2 with TRBJ1-2; D is undetermined. The germline gives CDR1 SGHTA, CDR2 FQGNSA. Trimming pared 2 bases from V and 4 bases from J, leaving 14 bases between. The CDR3 totals 15 residues. The DNA of the CDR3 is TGTGCCAGCAGCTTACCGGGTGGGATCCTCTATGGCTACACCTTC. Translated, it gives CASSLPGGILYGYTF.

This clonotype was seen more than once but under ten times. The chain employs TRBV6-1 and TRBJ2-3, with TRBD2 matching 11 bases. Germline loops: CDR1 MNHNS, CDR2 SASEGT. The V and J ends lost 5 bases and 1 base, in that order; junction bases with no gene match: 5. The CDR3 consists of 16 residues. CDR3: CASSQLAGEGTDTQYF. The CDR3, as DNA: TGTGCCAGCAGTCAACTAGCGGGGGAGGGCACAGATACGCAGTATTTT.

This clonotype was seen many times. The chain couples TRBV9 to TRBJ2-7; a weak D match, TRBD2 (5 bases). The CDR3 is 14 amino acids. V was clipped by 1 base and J by 0 bases, with 8 bases between them. CDR1 SGDLS and CDR2 YYNGEE come from the germline V gene. This CDR3 is CASSVNSGSYEQYF. In nucleotides, the CDR3 is TGTGCCAGCAGCGTAAACAGCGGCTCCTACGAGCAGTACTTC.

Only a few counts were recorded for this clonotype. The J gene is TRBJ2-1, the V gene TRBV5-1; TRBD2 matches 9 bases. Looked up from germline, CDR1 is SGHRS and CDR2 is YFSETQ. This CDR3 contains 19 residues. Trimming removed 0 bases from V and 4 bases from J; junction bases left unmatched: 14. CDR3 in amino acids: CASSLATGRSGRTYNEQFF. The CDR3 bases are TGCGCCAGCAGCTTGGCCACGGGTCGGAGCGGGAGGACTTACAATGAGCAGTTCTTC.

This clonotype was detected a few times. The V gene is TRBV4-3, the J gene TRBJ2-7; 9 bases fit TRBD1. The CDR3 consists of 16 residues. Germline V gene data show CDR1 as LGHNA and CDR2 as YSLEER. Trimming cost V 1 base and J 5 bases; bases outside gene matches: 9. The CDR3 DNA reads TGCGCCAGCAGCCAAGCGGTAGGGACAGGGTCCCACGAGCAGTACTTC. This encodes CASSQAVGTGSHEQYF.

The gene calls are TRBV7-9 and TRBJ1-4, with D tentatively TRBD1 (6 bases). The CDR3 is 14 amino acids. Trimming cost V 3 bases and J 8 bases, with 13 bases left between them. Germline CDR1 SEHNR, CDR2 FQNEAQ (reference sequence). The CDR3 DNA is TGTGCCAGCAGCTTGGGGGCCTCAGGGGAAAAACTGTTTTTT. It encodes CASSLGASGEKLFF.

This clonotype was seen once. This chain's CDR3 is CSAQRASGEYEQYF. The DNA for the CDR3 is TGCAGTGCTCAGAGGGCTAGCGGGGAATACGAGCAGTACTTC. This rearrangement joins TRBV20-1 to TRBJ2-7; 9 bases match TRBD2. The CDR3 has 14 amino acids. From germline, CDR1 is DFQATT and CDR2 SNEGSKA (reference sequence). After removal of 5 bases from V and 4 bases from J, the junction contained 9 bases not matched to a gene.

The gene calls are TRBV6-5 and TRBJ2-5; perhaps TRBD2 as D (6 bases). CDR1 and CDR2 from the germline V gene are MNHEY and SVGAGI. Trimming left V 2 bases short and J 9 bases short, with 16 bases between. This CDR3 is 14 amino acids long. The chain's CDR3 is CASSYAFGPGAQYF. The CDR3 DNA reads TGTGCCAGCAGTTACGCTTTTGGGCCGGGGGCCCAGTACTTC.

This clonotype has more than one count but fewer than ten. The chain links TRBV20-1 to TRBJ2-7, with TRBD2 matching over 7 bases. The CDR3 runs 13 residues. V lost 6 bases, J lost 0 bases, and 5 bases stayed unmatched. Germline lookup yields CDR1 DFQATT and CDR2 SNEGSKA (reference sequence). This CDR3 reads CSAGRGPSYEQYF. In DNA form, the CDR3 reads TGCAGTGCAGGGAGGGGTCCCTCCTACGAGCAGTACTTC.

The sample holds a few counts of this clonotype. The rearrangement links TRBV20-1 to TRBJ2-2; maybe TRBD2 (6 bases). This CDR3 spans 12 amino acids. In germline, CDR1 is DFQATT, CDR2 SNEGSKA (reference sequence). Trimming cost V 0 bases and J 7 bases, with 6 bases left between them. CDR3 DNA sequence: TGCAGTGCTAGAGAGGGAGGCGGGGAGCTGTTTTTT. The encoded protein is CSAREGGGELFF.

The genes are TRBV6-2 or TRBV6-3 and TRBJ2-7, with 9 bases matching TRBD1. Germline values: CDR1 MNHEY, CDR2 SVGEGT. There are 17 residues in the CDR3. V shed 2 bases, J shed 4 bases, and the junction held 12 bases outside the gene matches. The DNA of the CDR3 is TGTGCCAGCAGTTACGGCCTTCCGGGACAGGGCGGGTACGAGCAGTACTTC. It codes for CASSYGLPGQGGYEQYF.

The chain carries TRBV6-1 and TRBJ2-7; D gene ambiguous. The CDR3 consists of 16 residues. Deletions cut 8 bases from V and 1 base from J, with 21 bases between. Germline V CDR1 and CDR2: MNHNS, SASEGT. CDR3 region: CASSTWEHQLSYEQYF. In DNA, the CDR3 is TGTGCCAGCTCAACCTGGGAACACCAACTTTCCTACGAGCAGTACTTC.

This clonotype was detected only a few times. This chain links TRBV19 with TRBJ2-7, with 7 bases fitting TRBD1. CDR1 LNHDA and CDR2 SQIVND come from the germline V gene (reference sequence). The CDR3 is 14 residues long. J lost 2 bases, V lost 3 bases, and 4 bases had no gene match. The CDR3 spells CASSMAGGAYEQYF. The DNA for the CDR3 is TGTGCCAGTAGTATGGCAGGGGGAGCCTACGAGCAGTACTTC.

This clonotype has a handful of counts. The CDR3 coding sequence is TGTGCCAGCAGCTTAGTTCTGGCAGTTCAAGAGACCCAGTACTTC. Translation: CASSLVLAVQETQYF. This sequence joins TRBV7-2 and TRBJ2-5; no definite D call. Germline CDR1 SGHTA, CDR2 FQGNSA. V gave up 1 base and J gave up 2 bases, with 11 bases separating them. This CDR3 region has 15 residues.

The CDR3 region has the DNA TGTGCCAGCAGCTTAAATCAGAACACTGAAGCTTTCTTT. Protein sequence: CASSLNQNTEAFF. This chain uses TRBV5-4 with TRBJ1-1, with D hard to call. V lost 2 bases to trimming and J lost 1 base, with 6 bases between them. CDR3 length: 13 amino acids. The V gene's germline CDR1 is SGHNT and CDR2 YYREEE (reference sequence).

V and J are TRBV12-3 or TRBV12-4 and TRBJ2-2; 7 bases align to TRBD2. The CDR3 is 15 amino acids. V dropped 6 bases and J dropped 4; count of bases not matched to a gene: 8. CDR3: CASSLGGRSTGELFF. The CDR3 DNA is TGTGCCAGCAGCCTCGGGGGGAGAAGCACCGGGGAGCTGTTTTTT.

The chain carries TRBV2 and TRBJ2-1, with no clear D. The CDR3 consists of 15 residues. CDR1 is SNHLY, CDR2 FYNNEI, per germline. The V and J ends lost 1 base and 4 bases respectively, with 11 bases between them. The chain's CDR3 is CASSEVEGVYNEQFF. CDR3 nucleotides: TGTGCCAGCAGTGAAGTGGAAGGAGTTTACAATGAGCAGTTCTTC.

Only a few counts were recorded for this clonotype. The chain couples TRBV9 to TRBJ2-1; the match to TRBD2 covers 12 bases. J was trimmed by 7 bases and V by 1 base; bases with no gene match: 6. The germline gives CDR1 SGDLS, CDR2 YYNGEE. CDR3 length equals 16 residues. DNA of the CDR3: TGTGCCAGCAGCGTATTCCTAGCGGGAGGGTATAATGAGCAGTTCTTC. Amino acids: CASSVFLAGGYNEQFF.

This chain uses TRBV4-3 with TRBJ2-5; 9 nucleotides agree with TRBD2. Judging by the DNA end, TRBJ2-7 fits better; the J call may be wrong. This CDR3 region has 16 residues. Germline V lookup: CDR1 LGHNA, CDR2 YSLEER. The CDR3: CASSQDLGSGSYEQYF. The CDR3 DNA sequence: TGCGCCAGCAGCCAAGATCTGGGTAGCGGGAGCTACGAGCAGTACTTC.